The T cell receptor beta chain described here comes from a study of blood T cell repertoires in COVID-19. Study-wide context: Sites in the United States, Italy and Spain provided acute and convalescent COVID-19 samples. PBMCs, B-cell-depleted T cells, or T cells were the source of the cDNA or gDNA that made up the material.

Germline V gene lookup returns CDR1 LNHDA and CDR2 SQIVND (reference sequence). The CDR3 extends over 12 amino acids. V dropped 3 bases and J dropped 7; count of bases not matched to a gene: 2. Original processing methods: Reference gene primer amplification in the assay estimated nucleated cell counts. Only in-frame clones appear in the TCRdb table, and some are missing; sequencing was by immunoSEQ multiplex PCR. The D gene and trimming were derived from the DNA, and the V and J assignments and clone size from that table. The sample carries fewer than 250,000 clones, roughly 90% recorded once. The sequencing input was peripheral blood. The chain couples TRBV19 to TRBJ1-2, with 7 bases matching TRBD1. The TCR originated in a woman aged 55-70 years with acute or convalescent COVID-19. CDR3 sequence reads: CASSIGTVGYTF. CDR3 in DNA: TGTGCCAGTAGTATTGGGACAGTTGGCTACACCTTC.